At least ten counts were recorded for the clone carrying this TCR beta chain. Calling Graves' hyperthyroidism stable meant ophthalmopathy did not progress within 18 months. Patients between 18 and 65 years old had hyperthyroidism, newly diagnosed and lasting under 2 months. Not enrolled were patients with uncontrolled infection, other autoimmune disease, pregnancy or lactation. Diagnoses were made from clinical symptoms, serum measures (thyroxine and TRAb), thyroid ultrasound and orbital computed tomography. Amplification of TCR beta CDR3 regions was performed using RNA transcripts as template. RT-PCR in the first round (using the HTBI primer set) targeted the TCR CDR3. TCRdb reprocessed the multiplex PCR reads with MiXCR, giving one entry per CDR3 protein. There are under 700,000 distinct CDR3 sequences in the sample; about half occur only once, and 6.5% to 9% lies in the top ten. The data were taken from a study of T cells in Graves' hyperthyroidism and ophthalmopathy.

The CDR3 has 13 amino acids. V was shortened by 4 bases and J by 6 bases, with 12 bases between the two germline ends. The V gene's germline CDR1 is SGHVS and CDR2 FQNEAQ. V is TRBV7-8 and J is TRBJ1-1; a possible D gene is TRBD1 (6 bases). Material for sequencing was peripheral blood or thyroid tissue (not recorded which). The TCR comes from a woman aged 18 to 35 with Graves' hyperthyroidism. CDR3 DNA sequence: TGTGCCAGCAGCTCCTACAGGGCCCCTGAAGCTTTCTTT. This gives the protein CASSSYRAPEAFF.